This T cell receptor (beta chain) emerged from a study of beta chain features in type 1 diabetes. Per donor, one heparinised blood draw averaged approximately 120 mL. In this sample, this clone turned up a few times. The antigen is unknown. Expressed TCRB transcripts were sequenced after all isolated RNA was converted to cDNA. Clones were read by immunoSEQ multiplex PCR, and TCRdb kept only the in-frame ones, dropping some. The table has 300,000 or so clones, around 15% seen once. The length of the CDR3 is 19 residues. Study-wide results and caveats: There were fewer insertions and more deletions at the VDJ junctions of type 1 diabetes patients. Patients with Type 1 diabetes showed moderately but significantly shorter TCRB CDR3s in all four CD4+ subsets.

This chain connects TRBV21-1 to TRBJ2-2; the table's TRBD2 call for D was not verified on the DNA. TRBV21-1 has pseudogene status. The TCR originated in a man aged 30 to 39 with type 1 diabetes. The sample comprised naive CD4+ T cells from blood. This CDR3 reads CASQRGTPGNPLHVGELFF. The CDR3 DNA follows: TGTGCCAGCCAACGAGGGACTCCCGGGAACCCCCTCCACGTAGGGGAGCTGTTTTTT.